Listed below are T cell receptor beta chains from one sample, sequenced in a study of cytomegalovirus exposure and HLA in healthy donors. The protocol was immunoSEQ multiplex PCR, while the TCRdb copy is restricted to in-frame clones and leaves out a portion. This sample has 100,000 to 150,000 clones, with about 80% found just once. The sequencing input was PBMCs. The receptors were sampled from a man between 18 and 29 years old in good health and CMV-seronegative. Each CDR3 is given with its conserved first and last residue. D genes are given only for firm matches. Clone size appears in some rows only: once, few, many, or a class for an expanded clone.

abundance,j_gene,d_gene,v_gene,CDR3nt,CDR3aa
NA,TRBJ2-1,NA,TRBV11-2,TGTGCCAGCAGCTTAGCTGGCGGGAACAGCTACAATGAGCAGTTCTTC,CASSLAGGNSYNEQFF
NA,TRBJ2-1,NA,TRBV7-2,TGTGCCAGCAGCTTAGAGTGGACCCCTAACAGGGAGCAGTTCTTC,CASSLEWTPNREQFF
NA,TRBJ1-6,TRBD1,TRBV7-2,TGTGCCAGCAGCTTAGAGACAGGGGTACCCCTCCACTTT,CASSLETGVPLHF
NA,TRBJ1-2,TRBD1,TRBV27,TGTGCCAGCAGAAACAGGGGTAACTATGGCTACACCTTC,CASRNRGNYGYTF
NA,TRBJ2-7,NA,TRBV19,TGTGCCAGTAGGTCTTTGGAGGCCTACGAGCAGTACTTC,CASRSLEAYEQYF
NA,TRBJ2-3,TRBD2,TRBV18,TGTGCCAGCTCACCATCCAACGGAGCGGGAGGCACAGATACGCAGTATTTT,CASSPSNGAGGTDTQYF
NA,TRBJ1-1,TRBD1,TRBV10-3,TGTGCCATCAGTATTGATAGGGGGCTCATGAACACTGAAGCTTTCTTT,CAISIDRGLMNTEAFF
few,TRBJ2-5,NA,TRBV2,TGTGCCAGCCTAGTTCGGAGCGAGACCCAGTACTTC,CASLVRSETQYF
once,TRBJ2-7,TRBD2,TRBV9,TGTGCCAGCAGCGTAGACAGCGGGAGGGTGTTGTACGAGCAGTACTTC,CASSVDSGRVLYEQYF
NA,TRBJ1-2,NA,TRBV10-3,TGTGCCATCAGTGAGTCGTCAGGGAACTATGGCTACACCTTC,CAISESSGNYGYTF
NA,TRBJ2-7,NA,TRBV28,TGTGCCAGCAAACTCAGGGGGGCTGGCGAATACGAGCAGTACTTC,CASKLRGAGEYEQYF
NA,TRBJ1-2,NA,TRBV20-1,TGCAGTGCTAGCGGGGGCTACACCTTC,CSASGGYTF
NA,TRBJ2-7,NA,TRBV6-5,TGTGCCAGCCGACCTCGACGCAGGGGAAGCGAGCAGTACTTC,CASRPRRRGSEQYF
NA,TRBJ2-3,TRBD2,TRBV7-8,TGTGCCAGCGGATTAGCGGGAGGGAACACAGATACGCAGTATTTT,CASGLAGGNTDTQYF
NA,TRBJ1-5,NA,TRBV19,TGTGCCAGTAGTGCATACCGGGACTCAGGAGGGGCCCAGCATTTT,CASSAYRDSGGAQHF
NA,TRBJ2-2,NA,TRBV27,TGTGCCAGCAGACTTTTGGTTACTAGCCCCACCGGGGAGCTGTTTTTT,CASRLLVTSPTGELFF
once,TRBJ2-5,NA,TRBV10-3,TGTGCCATCCGCGGATTTGCCGACGAGCAAGAGACCCAGTACTTC,CAIRGFADEQETQYF
NA,TRBJ2-7,TRBD1,TRBV19,TGTGCCAGTAGTATCGCGACAGGGACAGACTACGAGCAGTACTTC,CASSIATGTDYEQYF
NA,TRBJ2-1,NA,TRBV30,TGTGCCTCGGAAGCGGAAGAGTACTACAATGAGCAGTTCTTC,CASEAEEYYNEQFF
NA,TRBJ2-5,TRBD2,TRBV6-5,TGTGCCAGCGGTGGACTAGTTGGTGAGACCCAGTACTTC,CASGGLVGETQYF
NA,TRBJ2-4,NA,TRBV19,TGTGCCAGTCTAGCGACAGGGACCAAAAACATTCAGTACTTC,CASLATGTKNIQYF
NA,TRBJ2-3,TRBD2,TRBV6-6,TGTGCCAGCAGCGGACTAGCGGGAGATACAGATACGCAGTATTTT,CASSGLAGDTDTQYF
NA,TRBJ1-1,NA,TRBV11-2,TGTGCCAGCACCGATGAAGGCACAGGGTACACTGAAGCTTTCTTT,CASTDEGTGYTEAFF
NA,TRBJ2-5,TRBD2,TRBV9,TGTGCCAGCAGCGGGGACTGGGCGGGGGCCCAGTACTTC,CASSGDWAGAQYF
NA,TRBJ1-1,NA,TRBV6-1,TGTGCCAGCAGTGAAGCCGGAAAGCAGGGGACCGCTTTCTTT,CASSEAGKQGTAFF
NA,TRBJ1-2,NA,TRBV7-9,TGTGCCAGCAGCCCCAGACAGAGCCTATCAAATGGTGGCTACACCTTC,CASSPRQSLSNGGYTF
NA,TRBJ2-2,TRBD2,TRBV15,TGTGCCACCAGCAGAGGGGGGACTAGCGGGATTTCTTCGAACACCGGGGAGCTGTTTTTT,CATSRGGTSGISSNTGELFF
NA,TRBJ2-5,TRBD2,TRBV5-8,TGTGCCAGCAGCTTCAGCGGGGGAGAGACCCAGTACTTC,CASSFSGGETQYF
NA,TRBJ1-2,TRBD1,TRBV7-2,TGTGCCAGCAGCCTAGGGACAGGGGGCTTCGGCTACACCTTC,CASSLGTGGFGYTF
NA,TRBJ1-5,TRBD1,TRBV7-2,TGTGCCAGCAGCTTAGGACAGGGGAATCAGCCCCAGCATTTT,CASSLGQGNQPQHF
few,TRBJ1-1,NA,TRBV7-3,TGTGCCAGCAGCTTAAATCCGGGAATCACTGAAGCTTTCTTT,CASSLNPGITEAFF
once,TRBJ1-2,TRBD1,TRBV14,TGTGCCAGCAGCAGGGGACAGGGGCGGTATGGCTACACCTTC,CASSRGQGRYGYTF
few,TRBJ1-1,NA,TRBV30,TGTGCCTGGAGTGCGGGGGGTTCAGCTTTCTTT,CAWSAGGSAFF
NA,TRBJ2-7,NA,TRBV28,TGTGCCAGCAGTAGCGCACTCCCCTACGAGCAGTACTTC,CASSSALPYEQYF
NA,TRBJ1-4,NA,TRBV11-2,TGTGCCAGCAGCCCGGACAGTATCGCTGAAAAACTGTTTTTT,CASSPDSIAEKLFF
NA,TRBJ2-5,NA,TRBV7-2,TGTGCCAGCAGCAGGGGGGGGTTGGAGGAGACCCAGTACTTC,CASSRGGLEETQYF
NA,TRBJ1-2,NA,TRBV4-1,TGCGCCAGCAGCCAAGATCAACACCTCTATGGCTACACCTTC,CASSQDQHLYGYTF
NA,TRBJ2-2,TRBD1,TRBV19,TGTGCCAGTAGCCGGGACAGACTCACCGGGGAGCTGTTTTTT,CASSRDRLTGELFF
NA,TRBJ1-1,NA,TRBV11-2,TGTGCCAGCAGCTTAGATTGGACAGCCGGAGCTTTCTTT,CASSLDWTAGAFF
few,TRBJ2-1,NA,TRBV11-2,TGTGCCAGCAGCCAAGAAACGGGAGAGCCCCACAATGAGCAGTTCTTC,CASSQETGEPHNEQFF
NA,TRBJ2-1,TRBD2,TRBV10-2,TGCGCCAGCAGTGAGGGGCGGGAGGTTCACAATGAGCAGTTCTTC,CASSEGREVHNEQFF
NA,TRBJ1-1,TRBD1,TRBV27,TGTGCCAGCTTTTATACAGGGGGAATGAACACTGAAGCTTTCTTT,CASFYTGGMNTEAFF
NA,TRBJ2-1,NA,TRBV6-5,TGTGCCAGCAGTTACTCGTGGTCGGATGAGCAGTTCTTC,CASSYSWSDEQFF
NA,TRBJ2-1,NA,TRBV4-1,TGCGCCAGCAGCCAATTAGGCGGGCTCACCTACAATGAGCAGTTCTTC,CASSQLGGLTYNEQFF
once,TRBJ2-2,NA,TRBV7-6,TGTGCCAGCAGCGAAAACAGGGTTTTCAACACCGGGGAGCTGTTTTTT,CASSENRVFNTGELFF
NA,TRBJ2-2,TRBD1,TRBV5-1,TGCGCCAGCAGCGGGGGACAGGGGAACACCGGGGAGCTGTTTTTT,CASSGGQGNTGELFF
once,TRBJ2-7,NA,TRBV28,TGTGCCAGCAGTTCCCCTACAGGATCCTACGAGCAGTACTTC,CASSSPTGSYEQYF
NA,TRBJ1-3,NA,TRBV19,TGTGCCAGTAGACAGGGATCGGCTGGAAACACCATATATTTT,CASRQGSAGNTIYF
NA,TRBJ2-5,NA,TRBV9,TGTGCCAGCAGCGTATCTGGGGGAGGTCGGACCCAGTACTTC,CASSVSGGGRTQYF
NA,TRBJ2-1,TRBD2,TRBV9,TGTGCCAGCAGCGTAGAGGGACTAGCGGGAGGGCCCCACAATGAGCAGTTCTTC,CASSVEGLAGGPHNEQFF
NA,TRBJ1-1,NA,TRBV19,TGTGCCAGTAGTATACCTGGGGCCACTGAAGCTTTCTTT,CASSIPGATEAFF
NA,TRBJ2-2,TRBD1,TRBV18,TGTGCCAGCTCACTTATGACAGGGGGCGCGAACACCGGGGAGCTGTTTTTT,CASSLMTGGANTGELFF
NA,TRBJ1-1,NA,TRBV13,TGTGCCAGCAGCTTCTTATCCCCCACTGAAGCTTTCTTT,CASSFLSPTEAFF
NA,TRBJ1-2,TRBD1,TRBV30,TGTGCCTGGGAGACAGGGGGTAGCGGCTACACCTTC,CAWETGGSGYTF
once,TRBJ1-1,NA,TRBV7-2,TGTGCCAGCAGCCAGTCTTGGGAGGGTGAAGCTTTCTTT,CASSQSWEGEAFF
NA,TRBJ2-5,TRBD1,TRBV5-6,TGTGCCAGCGGGGGACAGTATGAGACCCAGTACTTC,CASGGQYETQYF
NA,TRBJ1-1,NA,TRBV11-2,TGTGCCAGCAGCTCCCAGATTGCGAACACTGAAGCTTTCTTT,CASSSQIANTEAFF
few,TRBJ2-2,NA,TRBV2,TGTGCCAGCCAGACACTCACCGGGGAGCTGTTTTTT,CASQTLTGELFF
NA,TRBJ2-1,TRBD2,TRBV9,TGTGCCAGCAGCGTGCAGTTGGCTAGCGGGACTTGGTACAATGAGCAGTTCTTC,CASSVQLASGTWYNEQFF
NA,TRBJ2-7,TRBD2,TRBV28,TGTGCCAGCAGTCCTCAACCGGGACGAGCGGGGAGCTTC,CASSPQPGRAGSF